The source of this T cell receptor beta chain is a study of blood T cell repertoires in COVID-19. Study-level background: The United States, Italy and Spain were the sources of the acute and convalescent COVID-19 samples.

Symptom resolution, clearance, or two negative PCRs marked donors in Cohort 3 as recovered. V trimming: 6 bases; J trimming: 1 base; junction bases outside the gene matches: 2. The CDR3 has 14 residues. The germline gives CDR1 SGHRS, CDR2 YFSETQ. Original processing methods: Amplifying reference gene primers gave estimates of nucleated cell counts. Assay: immunoSEQ multiplex PCR; the TCRdb copy retains only in-frame clones and omits some. From that table come the V and J calls and clone size; the DNA was used to work out D and trimming. The table lists 110,000 to 150,000 clones, approximately 86% of them singletons, with roughly 6.2% in the top ten.

This receptor was taken from a woman between 40 and 50 years old who had recovered from COVID-19. The specimen sequenced was PBMCs or T cells enriched from blood (not recorded which). This sequence joins TRBV5-1 and TRBJ2-1; 9 nucleotides align to TRBD1. CDR3 loop: CASMGQGSYNEQFF. The CDR3 coding sequence is TGCGCCAGCATGGGACAGGGATCCTACAATGAGCAGTTCTTC.